This TCR beta chain was sequenced during a study of T cell responses to AZD1222 COVID-19 vaccine. Whole-study findings and limits: In the spike-specific TCR repertoire, nearly half reportedly target unmutated variant regions. Donors were largely white British and mainly female; clonal diversity was possibly underestimated. Vaccination with two AZD1222 doses was followed by a rise in Spike-specific TCR breadth and depth. No repertoire was sampled before or during the peak T cell response, only after it.

In the case of this clone: Its antigen is undetermined.

The CDR3 sequence is 16 residues long. The germline V gene has CDR1 SEHNR and CDR2 FQNEAQ (reference sequence). Deletions cut 4 bases from V and 5 bases from J, with 17 bases between. Profiling relied on immunoSEQ multiplex PCR, and the TCRdb table lists in-frame clones only, not all of them. In the table there are more than 70,000 clones, roughly 90% of which are singletons. Sequenced here: peripheral blood, sampled on day 0 of MenACWY control vaccination. The gene calls are TRBV7-9 and TRBJ2-2; D is perhaps TRBD2 (5 bases). The source of this sequence is an adult in good health. CDR3 DNA: TGTGCCAGCAGCTCACCAGAGGGAGCACTGACCGGGGAGCTGTTTTTT. The encoded protein is CASSSPEGALTGELFF.